This TCR beta chain comes out of a study of shared clonotypes between healthy human individuals. Study-level findings and limits: Larger estimated richness was generally seen in naive subsets than in memory subsets. Lower generation probabilities were found for non-shared clonotypes than for those shared by all four donors.

Naive CD8 cells comprised CD45RO-negative, CCR7-positively selected cells, excluding terminally differentiated effector memory CD45RA+ cells. CDR1 SGHTA and CDR2 FQGNSA come from the germline V gene. With V trimmed by 8 bases and J by 5 bases, 15 bases remained unmatched. The CDR3 is made up of 16 amino acids. Only in-frame clones appear in the TCRdb table, and some are missing; sequencing was by immunoSEQ multiplex PCR. The sample carries approximately 2,000,000 clones, roughly 95% recorded once. Details on this clone: As yet, its antigen is unknown.

This receptor was obtained from a man younger than 35 in good health. Some clones in this sample may be carry-over from other donors' samples. The chain recombines TRBV7-2 with TRBJ2-3; 8 nucleotides agree with TRBD2. The sample was naive CD8+ T cells from PBMCs. Here the CDR3 reads CASPPEAGGTRDTQYF. CDR3 coding DNA: TGTGCCAGCCCACCGGAGGCGGGAGGTACGAGAGATACGCAGTATTTT.